This TCR beta chain was sequenced during a study of cytomegalovirus exposure and HLA in healthy donors. The study, taken as a whole, reports: A few CMV-associated chains were confirmed in vitro to be specific for CMV antigens.

This clone occurred a few times. What it binds is unknown. Trimming took 3 bases from V and 8 from J, leaving 14 bases between them. Germline V gives CDR1 SQVTM, CDR2 ANQGSEA. This CDR3 region has 13 residues. Primers for the PCR totalled 60 Vbeta and 13 Jbeta. Only in-frame clones appear in the TCRdb table, and some are missing; sequencing was by immunoSEQ multiplex PCR. The sample lists 200,000 to 250,000 clones; under 80% were seen once. Sequencing was carried out using PBMCs. The sequence was obtained from a girl aged 2-15 years in good health and CMV-seronegative. The chain carries TRBV29-1 and TRBJ2-1; D call uncertain. This CDR3 reads CSVEGPVGHEQFF. Written as DNA, the CDR3 is TGCAGCGTTGAGGGTCCCGTGGGCCATGAGCAGTTCTTC.